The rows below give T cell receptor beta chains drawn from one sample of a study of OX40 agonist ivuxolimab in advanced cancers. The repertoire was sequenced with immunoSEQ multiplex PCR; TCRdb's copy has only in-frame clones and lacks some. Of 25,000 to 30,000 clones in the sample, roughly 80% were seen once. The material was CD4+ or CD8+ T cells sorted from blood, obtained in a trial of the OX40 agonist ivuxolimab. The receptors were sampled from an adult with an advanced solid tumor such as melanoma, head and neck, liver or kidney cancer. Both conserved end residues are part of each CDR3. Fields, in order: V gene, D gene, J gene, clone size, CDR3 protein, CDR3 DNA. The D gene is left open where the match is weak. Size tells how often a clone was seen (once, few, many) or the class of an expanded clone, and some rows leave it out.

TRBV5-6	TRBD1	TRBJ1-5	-	CASSTTGSSNQPQHF	TGTGCCAGCAGCACGACAGGGAGTAGCAATCAGCCCCAGCATTTT
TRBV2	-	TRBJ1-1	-	CASSEALGSYTEAFF	TGTGCCAGCAGTGAAGCTTTGGGCAGCTACACTGAAGCTTTCTTT
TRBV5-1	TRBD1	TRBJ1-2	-	CASSSLGDRGAYGYTF	TGCGCCAGCAGCTCTCTAGGGGACAGGGGCGCCTATGGCTACACCTTC
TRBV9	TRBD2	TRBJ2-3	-	CASSANLAGGRTDTQYF	TGTGCCAGCAGTGCAAACTTAGCGGGAGGTCGCACAGATACGCAGTATTTT
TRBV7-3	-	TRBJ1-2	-	CASSLTGGDNYGYTF	TGTGCCAGCAGCTTAACGGGAGGGGACAACTATGGCTACACCTTC
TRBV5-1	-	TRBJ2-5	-	CASSLALGETQYF	TGCGCCAGCAGCTTGGCGTTGGGAGAGACCCAGTACTTC
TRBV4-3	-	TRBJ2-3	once	CASSQGEGRLTDTQYF	TGCGCCAGCAGCCAAGGAGAGGGGCGTCTCACAGATACGCAGTATTTT
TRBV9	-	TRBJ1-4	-	CASSTTPEVGEKLFF	TGTGCCAGCAGCACCACCCCGGAGGTCGGGGAAAAACTGTTTTTT
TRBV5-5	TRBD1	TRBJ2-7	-	CASSWTGEEQYF	TGTGCCAGCAGCTGGACAGGGGAGGAGCAGTACTTC
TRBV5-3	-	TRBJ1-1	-	CASSPFVNTEAFF	TGTGCCAGCAGCCCCTTCGTGAACACTGAAGCTTTCTTT
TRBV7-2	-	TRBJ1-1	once	CASSLKRRHNTEAFF	TGTGCCAGCAGCTTAAAACGACGGCATAACACTGAAGCTTTCTTT
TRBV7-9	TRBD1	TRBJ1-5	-	CASSRQGGQPQHF	TGTGCCAGCAGCCGACAGGGAGGTCAGCCCCAGCATTTT
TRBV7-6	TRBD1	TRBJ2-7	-	CASSSLDRGKYEQYF	TGTGCCAGCAGCTCTTTGGACAGGGGTAAATACGAGCAGTACTTC
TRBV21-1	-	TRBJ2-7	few	CASSPGRRGSQYF	TGTGCCAGCAGCCCTGGGCGGAGGGGGTCGCAGTACTTC
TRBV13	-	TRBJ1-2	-	CASRTRQRLGYGYTF	TGTGCCAGCAGAACGCGACAACGACTTGGCTATGGCTACACCTTC
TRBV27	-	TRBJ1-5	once	CASSLTGGSNQPQHF	TGTGCCAGCAGTTTAACGGGTGGGAGCAATCAGCCCCAGCATTTT
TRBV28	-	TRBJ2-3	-	CASSLHGPTDTQYF	TGTGCCAGCAGTTTGCATGGGCCCACAGATACGCAGTATTTT
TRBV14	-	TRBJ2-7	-	CASSQDWGAPEQYF	TGTGCCAGCAGCCAAGATTGGGGTGCCCCCGAGCAGTACTTC
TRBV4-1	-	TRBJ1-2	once	CASSQDPAPGGSYGYTF	TGCGCCAGCAGCCAAGATCCGGCCCCCGGGGGGAGCTATGGCTACACCTTC
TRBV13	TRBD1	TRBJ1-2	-	CASSLGGTGVHYGYTF	TGTGCCAGCAGCTTAGGGGGGACAGGGGTACACTATGGCTACACCTTC
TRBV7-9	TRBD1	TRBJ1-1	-	CASSSGQGGGFIFGAFF	TGTGCCAGCAGCTCCGGACAGGGGGGAGGCTTTATCTTCGGAGCTTTCTTT
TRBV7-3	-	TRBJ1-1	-	CASRAGLNTEAFF	TGTGCCAGCAGGGCCGGTTTGAACACTGAAGCTTTCTTT
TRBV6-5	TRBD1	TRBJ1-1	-	CASSWWTGASTEAFF	TGTGCCAGCAGTTGGTGGACAGGGGCTAGCACTGAAGCTTTCTTT
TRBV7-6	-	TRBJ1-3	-	CASSSGGANTIYF	TGTGCCAGCAGCTCGGGCGGGGCCAACACCATATATTTT
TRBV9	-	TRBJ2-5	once	CASSVGAAGETQYF	TGTGCCAGCAGCGTAGGGGCAGCTGGAGAGACCCAGTACTTC
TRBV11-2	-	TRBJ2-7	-	CASSFFVAAQDYGYEQYF	TGTGCCAGCAGCTTTTTCGTCGCTGCTCAAGACTACGGGTACGAGCAGTACTTC
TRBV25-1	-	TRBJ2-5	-	CASSDWTEETQYF	TGTGCCAGCAGTGATTGGACAGAAGAGACCCAGTACTTC
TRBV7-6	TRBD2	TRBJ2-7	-	CASSLGPKLADYEQYF	TGTGCCAGCAGCTTAGGTCCGAAACTAGCGGACTACGAGCAGTACTTC
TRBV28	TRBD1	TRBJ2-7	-	CASTRTGVFYEQYF	TGTGCCAGCACCCGGACAGGGGTATTCTACGAGCAGTACTTC
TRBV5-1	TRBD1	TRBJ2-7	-	CASSWGQGAYEQYF	TGCGCCAGCAGCTGGGGCCAGGGGGCCTACGAGCAGTACTTC
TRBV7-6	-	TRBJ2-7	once	CASSTSAGFSYEQYF	TGTGCCAGCAGCACGTCGGCAGGTTTCTCCTACGAGCAGTACTTC
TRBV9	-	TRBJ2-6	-	CATQGLSGANVLTF	TGTGCCACCCAAGGGCTCTCTGGGGCCAACGTCCTGACTTTC
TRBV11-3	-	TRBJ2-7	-	CASSLVPTGYEQYF	TGTGCCAGCAGCTTAGTCCCGACAGGTTACGAGCAGTACTTC
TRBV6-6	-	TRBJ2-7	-	CASCARGALSEQYF	TGTGCCAGTTGCGCCAGGGGCGCACTAAGCGAGCAGTACTTC
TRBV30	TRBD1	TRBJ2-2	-	CASGGSGELFF	TGTGCCTCAGGGGGTTCGGGGGAGCTGTTTTTT
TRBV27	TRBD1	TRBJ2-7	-	CASSSGRQGAYEQYF	TGTGCCAGCAGTAGCGGCAGGCAGGGGGCCTACGAGCAGTACTTC
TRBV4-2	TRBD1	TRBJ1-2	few	CASSQGTGTGGNGYTF	TGTGCCAGCAGCCAGGGAACCGGGACAGGGGGCAATGGCTACACCTTC
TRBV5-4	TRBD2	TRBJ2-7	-	CASSLQRLAGGPGAVEQYF	TGTGCCAGCAGCTTACAGCGACTAGCGGGGGGGCCAGGAGCTGTCGAGCAGTACTTC